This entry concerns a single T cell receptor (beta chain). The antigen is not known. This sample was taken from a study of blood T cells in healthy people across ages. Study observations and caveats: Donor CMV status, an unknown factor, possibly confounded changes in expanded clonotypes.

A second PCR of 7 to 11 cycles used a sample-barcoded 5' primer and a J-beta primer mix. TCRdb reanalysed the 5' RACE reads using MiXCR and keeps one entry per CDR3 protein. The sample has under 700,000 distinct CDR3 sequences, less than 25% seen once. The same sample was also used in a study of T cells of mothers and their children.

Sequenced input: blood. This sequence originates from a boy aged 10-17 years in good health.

The CDR3, as DNA: TGCGCCAGCAGCTTGTCAGGGTTGCGTACTGAAGCTTTCTTT. This encodes CASSLSGLRTEAFF. The chain is built from TRBV5-1 and TRBJ1-1, with D possibly being TRBD1 (5 bases). Deletions cut 1 base from V and 5 bases from J, with 12 bases between. The CDR3 runs to 14 residues. Germline lookup yields CDR1 SGHRS and CDR2 YFSETQ.